This T cell receptor (beta chain) was profiled in a study of neurological immune-mediated disorders. The table lists this clonotype with many counts. The CDR3 is made up of 11 amino acids. The V end was cut by 5 bases, the J end by 1 base, with 5 bases between. The germline V gene encodes CDR1 DFQATT and CDR2 SNEGSKA (reference sequence). Synthesis of cDNA was performed by 5'RACE using 10-nucleotide random UMIs. MiXCR, applied by TCRdb to the 5' RACE reads, yields one record per CDR3 protein. Of 35,000 to 50,000 distinct CDR3 sequences listed, around 15% were seen once; the top ten hold under 4.5%. This clonotype was sampled from a woman aged 55-75 years with HTLV-1-associated myelopathy (HAM/TSP). Sequenced input: CD4+ T cells from blood. The chain couples TRBV20-1 to TRBJ1-2; D not certain. The DNA of the CDR3 is TGCAGTGCTGGTGATAACTATGGCTACACCTTC. It is translated as CSAGDNYGYTF.